These 31 T cell receptor beta chains were sequenced from one sample in a study of vaccination and CD4 T cells after COVID-19. Their antigens are not known. Cultured CD4+ T cell DNA was sequenced using the Oncomine TCR Beta short-read assay. TCRdb reanalysed the PCR reads using MiXCR and keeps one entry per CDR3 protein. The sample records around 13,000 distinct CDR3 sequences, roughly 41% being singletons. The sample's treatment: roughly ten-day PBMC culture with coronavirus spike peptide pools or control peptides (ViraFEST assay). This material consisted of CD4+ T cells from blood, cultured in vitro, taken before SARS-CoV-2 vaccination. All receptors derive from a human donor who had recovered from COVID-19.

The chain is built from TRBV10-2 and TRBJ1-1, with D uncertain. The V gene's germline CDR1 is WSHSY and CDR2 SAAADI. CDR3 length: 13 amino acids. With 8 bases removed from V and 0 bases from J, the gap between germline ends came to 10 bases. The CDR3 protein is CASSQTVNTEAFF. As DNA, the CDR3 is TGCGCCAGCTCTCAGACTGTGAACACTGAAGCTTTCTTT.

The chain links TRBV9 to TRBJ1-2, with 9 bases matching TRBD1. V shed 0 bases, J shed 5 bases, and the junction held 11 bases outside the gene matches. Germline CDR1 and CDR2: SGDLS and YYNGEE. This CDR3 spans 17 amino acids. The CDR3 region is CASSVAEQGAEVYGYTF. CDR3 in DNA: TGTGCCAGCAGCGTAGCCGAACAGGGGGCGGAAGTGTATGGCTACACCTTC.

This clonotype was counted a single time. V gene TRBV10-3 combines with J gene TRBJ1-2; D ambiguous. The CDR3 loop spans 14 amino acids. The germline V and J ends were trimmed by 4 bases and 4 bases, with 13 bases remaining between them. Germline V gives CDR1 ENHRY, CDR2 SYGVKD. CDR3: CAISGVNGVYGYTF. The DNA of the CDR3 is TGTGCCATCAGTGGAGTAAACGGGGTCTATGGCTACACCTTC.

This clonotype has a handful of counts. The chain is built from TRBV2 and TRBJ1-1; D not certain. Trimming removed 4 bases at V and 4 bases at J, with 13 bases between. The CDR3 consists of 14 residues. Germline values: CDR1 SNHLY, CDR2 FYNNEI. This CDR3 is CASSVSDVGTEAFF. The CDR3 bases are TGTGCCAGCAGTGTAAGCGACGTGGGCACTGAAGCTTTCTTT.

The chain has TRBV5-4 and TRBJ2-5, with TRBD1 identical over 10 bases. The CDR3 sequence is 15 residues long. CDR1 SGHNT and CDR2 YYREEE come from the germline V gene (reference sequence). V lost 4 bases, J lost 5 bases, and 8 bases stayed unmatched. The CDR3 loop is CASSPMTGGVETQYF. The CDR3 bases are TGTGCCAGCAGCCCTATGACAGGGGGCGTTGAGACCCAGTACTTC.

This chain joins TRBV28 and TRBJ1-2; D perhaps matches TRBD1 (6 bases). This CDR3 region has 11 residues. Germline values: CDR1 MDHEN, CDR2 SYDVKM. Trimming shortened V by 7 bases and J by 8 bases, and 11 bases separated the two germline ends. CDR3 residues: CASMGARGYTF. DNA for the CDR3: TGTGCCAGCATGGGGGCACGGGGCTACACCTTC.

The V gene is TRBV10-3, the J gene TRBJ2-7; 11 bases align to TRBD1. In germline, CDR1 is ENHRY, CDR2 SYGVKD. V shed 4 bases and J 2 bases; nucleotides not matched to a gene: 4. The CDR3 length is 15 residues. CDR3 in amino acids: CAISGDRGGTYEQYF. The CDR3 region has the DNA TGTGCCATCAGTGGGGACAGGGGGGGAACCTACGAGCAGTACTTC.

The gene calls are TRBV6-1 and TRBJ2-5; 7 bases agree with TRBD1. Germline values: CDR1 MNHNS, CDR2 SASEGT. The CDR3 is 14 amino acids. V was clipped by 6 bases and J by 4 bases; unmatched bases: 8. CDR3 in amino acids: CASSYSEGAETQYF. CDR3 in DNA: TGTGCCAGCAGCTATTCAGAGGGGGCAGAGACCCAGTACTTC.

This chain connects TRBV11-3 to TRBJ2-3, with TRBD2 as a possible D gene (6 bases). CDR3 length: 15 amino acids. V was clipped by 0 bases and J by 0 bases, with 7 bases between them. The germline gives CDR1 SGHNT, CDR2 YENEEA. The CDR3 spells CASSLDGTSTDTQYF. The CDR3 DNA reads TGTGCCAGCAGCTTAGACGGGACTAGCACAGATACGCAGTATTTT.

V gene TRBV27 combines with J gene TRBJ2-7; D is perhaps TRBD1 or TRBD2 (5 bases each). V lost 8 bases to trimming and J lost 3 bases, with 20 bases between them. Germline V gene sequence: CDR1 MNHEY, CDR2 SMNVEV (reference sequence). CDR3 size: 15 residues. CDR3 sequence: CASGRGQGGSYEQYF. DNA of the CDR3: TGTGCCAGCGGCCGCGGGCAGGGTGGAAGCTACGAGCAGTACTTC.

The chain has TRBV21-1 and TRBJ1-1. TRBV21-1 is deemed a pseudogene. The CDR3 runs to 15 residues. The CDR3 reads CASSLQPRMNTEAFF. The CDR3 DNA is TGTGCCAGCAGCCTCCAGCCGAGAATGAACACTGAAGCTTTCTTT.

This clonotype was recorded a few times. The rearrangement joins TRBV7-9 to TRBJ1-2; 8 nucleotides line up with TRBD1. The V gene's germline CDR1 is SEHNR and CDR2 FQNEAQ (reference sequence). Trimming removed 2 bases from V and 7 bases from J; junction bases left unmatched: 3. CDR3 length: 13 amino acids. This CDR3 reads CASSLQGASGYTF. DNA of the CDR3: TGTGCCAGCAGCTTACAGGGGGCTAGTGGCTACACCTTC.

The chain links TRBV19 to TRBJ1-5; D unclear. Germline V gene lookup returns CDR1 LNHDA and CDR2 SQIVND (reference sequence). Trimming stripped 4 bases from V and 6 bases from J, with 4 bases between. This CDR3 contains 11 residues. The CDR3 nucleotides are TGTGCCAGTAGTAATGGTCAGCCCCAGCATTTT. Translating it yields CASSNGQPQHF.

The chain employs TRBV7-3 and TRBJ2-1, with 9 nucleotides matching TRBD2. This CDR3 has 21 residues. V was pared by 5 bases and J by 3 bases, with 23 bases of the junction left unmatched. The germline gives CDR1 SGHTA, CDR2 FQGTGA. CDR3 DNA: TGTGCCAGCAGCCCCGCTAAGCGAGTGAATAGCGGGAGCAGAATCTACAATGAGCAGTTCTTC. Its protein is CASSPAKRVNSGSRIYNEQFF. The full variable domain, with the rest looked up from reference TRBV7-3 and TRBJ2-1, is GAGVSQTPSNKVTEKGKYVELRCDPISGHTALYWYRQSLGQGPEFLIYFQGTGAADDSGLPNDRFFAVRPEGSVSTLKIQRTERGDSAVYLCASSPAKRVNSGSRIYNEQFFGPGTRLTVL.

The rearrangement uses TRBV11-3 and TRBJ2-6, with 8 bases fitting TRBD1. CDR3 length: 16 amino acids. Trimming removed 7 bases from V and 3 bases from J; junction bases left unmatched: 8. Looked up from germline, CDR1 is SGHNT and CDR2 is YENEEA. DNA for the CDR3: TGTGCCAGCAACATAGGACAGGGTAGTGGGGCCAACGTCCTGACTTTC. It translates to CASNIGQGSGANVLTF.

This chain connects TRBV4-3 to TRBJ1-1; no firm D call. Germline CDR1 reads LGHNA; CDR2 reads YSLEER. Deletions cut 0 bases from V and 2 bases from J, with 7 bases between. CDR3 length: 14 residues. The CDR3 DNA reads TGCGCCAGCAGCCAAGATGCCTTAAACACTGAAGCTTTCTTT. It codes for CASSQDALNTEAFF.

This clonotype showed up just a few times. The chain joins TRBV20-1 to TRBJ1-5, with 12 bases aligning to TRBD1. The ends lost 3 bases at V and 2 bases at J; junction bases unmatched: 5. The CDR3 runs to 16 residues. Germline V CDR1 and CDR2: DFQATT, SNEGSKA (reference sequence). DNA for the CDR3: TGCAGTGCTAGGGGACAGGGGGCCTCTGGCAATCAGCCCCAGCATTTT. Protein sequence: CSARGQGASGNQPQHF.

The gene calls are TRBV7-3 and TRBJ2-2, with D tentatively TRBD2 (6 bases). Per the germline V gene, CDR1 is SGHTA and CDR2 is FQGTGA. CDR3 length equals 13 residues. Deletions cut 2 bases from V and 6 bases from J, with 7 bases between. The CDR3 loop is CASSLAGSGELFF. CDR3 bases: TGTGCCAGCAGCTTAGCGGGATCCGGGGAGCTGTTTTTT.

The genes are TRBV24-1 and TRBJ1-1, with D possibly matching TRBD1 (6 bases). CDR1 and CDR2 (germline): KGHDR, SFDVKD. CDR3 size: 16 residues. Between the trimmed V and J ends, which lost 3 bases and 4 bases, there was a span of 17 bases. The CDR3 sequence is CATSDSRQVWSTEAFF. DNA for the CDR3: TGTGCCACCAGTGATAGCAGACAGGTCTGGAGCACTGAAGCTTTCTTT.

The V call is TRBV11-3, the J call TRBJ2-5; the match to TRBD1 covers 8 bases. V was clipped by 5 bases and J by 3 bases; unmatched bases: 5. CDR1 and CDR2 from the germline V gene are SGHNT and YENEEA. The CDR3 covers 14 residues. Here the CDR3 reads CASSPLTGEETQYF. The CDR3 DNA reads TGTGCCAGCAGCCCATTGACAGGGGAAGAGACCCAGTACTTC.

The J gene is TRBJ2-3, the V gene TRBV29-1; TRBD1 or TRBD2 may be the D gene (6 bases each). This CDR3 comprises 14 residues. Trimming took off 4 bases at V and 1 base at J, with 12 bases between the two ends. Germline assignment: CDR1 SQVTM and CDR2 ANQGSEA. The CDR3 sequence is CSVGAGEGTDTQYF. The CDR3 DNA follows: TGCAGCGTTGGGGCAGGGGAGGGCACAGATACGCAGTATTTT.

This clonotype came up a few times. As DNA, the CDR3 is TGTGCCAGCAGTCTTAGGGGACAGCCCTATGGCTACACCTTC. This codes for CASSLRGQPYGYTF. This sequence joins TRBV27 and TRBJ1-2; 7 nucleotides match TRBD1. Germline values: CDR1 MNHEY, CDR2 SMNVEV (reference sequence). The V and J ends lost 5 bases and 4 bases, in that order; junction bases with no gene match: 7. The CDR3 is made up of 14 amino acids.

This chain connects TRBV29-1 to TRBJ1-2; 9 nucleotides line up with TRBD1. Germline V lookup: CDR1 SQVTM, CDR2 ANQGSEA. The CDR3 sequence is 16 residues long. J was trimmed by 1 base and V by 6 bases; bases with no gene match: 12. CDR3 nucleotides: TGCAGCGTGAATACTAAATGGGGACAGGGTAACTATGGCTACACCTTC. Amino acid sequence: CSVNTKWGQGNYGYTF. The entire variable domain, with the rest obtained from reference TRBV29-1 and TRBJ1-2, is as follows: SAVISQKPSRDICQRGTSLTIQCQVDSQVTMMFWYRQQPGQSLTLIATANQGSEATYESGFVIDKFPISRPNLTFSTLTVSNMSPEDSSIYLCSVNTKWGQGNYGYTFGSGTRLTVV.

This sequence joins TRBV11-3 and TRBJ2-1; no clear D. The germline V gene has CDR1 SGHNT and CDR2 YENEEA. CDR3 length equals 13 residues. V was pared by 0 bases and J by 5 bases, with 5 bases between. CDR3 sequence (DNA): TGTGCCAGCAGCTTAGAACAGAACAATGAGCAGTTCTTC. Its translation is CASSLEQNNEQFF.

V gene TRBV28 combines with J gene TRBJ2-5, with TRBD2 matching 8 bases. The junction had 5 bases not matched to a gene; V was cut back by 7 bases and J by 4 bases. Looked up from germline, CDR1 is MDHEN and CDR2 is SYDVKM. This CDR3 is 13 amino acids long. The CDR3 protein is CASTRGGRETQYF. DNA for the CDR3: TGTGCCAGCACCCGGGGGGGACGAGAGACCCAGTACTTC.

The V gene is TRBV7-9, the J gene TRBJ2-3; tentative D call: TRBD1 (5 bases). V lost 5 bases and J lost 6, with 24 bases in between. CDR1 is SEHNR, CDR2 FQNEAQ, per germline (reference sequence). The CDR3 is 17 residues long. The CDR3 DNA follows: TGTGCCAGCAGCCCCGGGTGGCAGGGCCGCCCCATGGATACGCAGTATTTT. It encodes CASSPGWQGRPMDTQYF.

This clonotype was picked up a small number of times. The chain joins TRBV21-1 to TRBJ1-2. TRBV21-1 is a listed pseudogene. The CDR3 is 16 residues long. The CDR3 DNA reads as TGTGCCAGCAGCCTAACGGAGGTCGGTAGGAAGAATGGCTACACCTTC. It yields the protein CASSLTEVGRKNGYTF.

The gene calls are TRBV12-5 and TRBJ2-3; no reliable D call. V lost 3 bases and J lost 11, with 12 bases in between. This CDR3 spans 12 amino acids. CDR1 and CDR2 (germline): LGHNT, FRNRAP. The CDR3 sequence is CASGFTTVGQYF. The CDR3 DNA reads as TGTGCTAGTGGTTTCACGACGGTTGGGCAGTATTTT.

This clonotype was detected a few times. The rearrangement uses TRBV27 and TRBJ2-3, with 12 bases lining up with TRBD2. V lost 7 bases and J lost 3; bases outside the gene matches: 5. The germline gives CDR1 MNHEY, CDR2 SMNVEV (reference sequence). The CDR3 extends over 15 amino acids. As DNA, the CDR3 is TGTGCCAGCACCCCACTAGCGGGAGGTACAGATACGCAGTATTTT. The encoded protein is CASTPLAGGTDTQYF.

This clonotype was observed a handful of times. The rearrangement joins TRBV27 to TRBJ1-1; 8 nucleotides match TRBD1. Germline CDR1 reads MNHEY; CDR2 reads SMNVEV (reference sequence). The CDR3 covers 13 residues. Trimming removed 4 bases from V and 9 bases from J; junction bases left unmatched: 7. CDR3 bases: TGTGCCAGCAGTTCCCGACAGGGGAGGAAAGCTTTCTTT. Its protein is CASSSRQGRKAFF.

This clonotype turned up a few times. J is TRBJ2-5 and V is TRBV20-1, with 9 bases matching TRBD2. The V segment lost 2 bases and the J segment 4 bases; nucleotides outside the gene matches: 8. The CDR3 covers 15 residues. Looked up from germline, CDR1 is DFQATT and CDR2 is SNEGSKA (reference sequence). Written as DNA, the CDR3 is TGCAGTGCTAGATCGGGCGGGGGGGCCCCAGAGACCCAGTACTTC. Protein sequence: CSARSGGGAPETQYF.